These T cell receptor beta chains were read from a single sample in a study of Ad26.COV2.S vaccination and SARS-CoV-2 variants. Assay: immunoSEQ multiplex PCR; the TCRdb copy retains only in-frame clones and omits some. The sample shows about 390,000 clones, over 80% of them seen only once. The input for sequencing was peripheral blood, taken in a trial of Ad26.COV2.S vaccine versus placebo. These receptors originate from a person aged 18-60 years who received the Ad26.COV2.S COVID-19 vaccine or a placebo. Both conserved end residues are part of each CDR3. The order of the fields is V gene, D gene, clone size, J gene, CDR3 DNA, CDR3 protein. D genes are given only for firm matches. Expanded clones are given a class, and other clones once, few, many or no size at all.

TRBV28	TRBD1	-	TRBJ1-2	TGTGCCAGCAGTCTAGGGGACAGGAACTATGGCTACACCTTC	CASSLGDRNYGYTF
TRBV10-3	-	-	TRBJ1-1	TGTGCCATTACCAACAGGTCCCCGAACACTGAAGCTTTCTTT	CAITNRSPNTEAFF
TRBV12-3/TRBV12-4	-	once	TRBJ1-5	TGTGCCAGCAGTTTGGTTTCGAATCAGCCCCAGCATTTT	CASSLVSNQPQHF
TRBV7-6	-	-	TRBJ2-7	TGTGCCAGCAGCTTAGGTCAGGGAGGTAACGAGCAGTACTTC	CASSLGQGGNEQYF
TRBV2	-	-	TRBJ1-1	TGTGCCAGCAGTGGGGTGGGGGCTACTGACACTGAAGCTTTCTTT	CASSGVGATDTEAFF
TRBV19	TRBD1	-	TRBJ1-1	TGTGCCAGTAGTACCGGACAGGGTCTTGCCTGGGACACTGAAGCTTTCTTT	CASSTGQGLAWDTEAFF
TRBV6-5	TRBD1	-	TRBJ2-7	TGTGCCAGCGGGGACAGGGGGACATCAATCGACTTC	CASGDRGTSIDF
TRBV9	TRBD2	-	TRBJ2-3	TGTGCCAGCAGCGTCCAGAGTAGCGGGGGGGGGCCGCAGTATTTT	CASSVQSSGGGPQYF
TRBV28	-	-	TRBJ2-7	TGTGCCAGCAGGCGCAGAGAGCAGTACTTC	CASRRREQYF
TRBV4-3	-	-	TRBJ2-7	TGCGCCAGCAGCCAAACCTCCGGGACTCGAGCCTACGAGCAGTACTTC	CASSQTSGTRAYEQYF
TRBV13	-	-	TRBJ1-2	TGTGCCAGCAGCATGCTGAACTATGGCTACACCTTC	CASSMLNYGYTF
TRBV11-2	-	-	TRBJ1-2	TGTGCCAGCAGCTTAGGCGGGGGGGCCCGCTATGGCTACACCTTC	CASSLGGGARYGYTF
TRBV6-2/TRBV6-3	-	-	TRBJ1-2	TGTGCCAGCAGTTACCAGGGACTTAATGGCTACACCTTC	CASSYQGLNGYTF
TRBV4-3	-	-	TRBJ1-1	TGCGCCAGCAGCCAAGGACCCGCGGAGAACACTGAAGCTTTCTTT	CASSQGPAENTEAFF
TRBV13	-	-	TRBJ1-6	TGTGCCAGCAGCTCCAGGTCCTATAATTCACCCCTCCACTTT	CASSSRSYNSPLHF
TRBV7-2	TRBD1	-	TRBJ1-4	TGTGCCAGCAGCCCCCCGGGTAGGGGGCTGGATGGTGAAAAACTGTTTTTT	CASSPPGRGLDGEKLFF
TRBV2	-	-	TRBJ1-2	TGTGCCAGCAGTCCTAGGCAGGGGTACTATGGCTACACCTTC	CASSPRQGYYGYTF
TRBV5-1	-	-	TRBJ2-5	TGCGCCAGCAGCTCGATCCAAGAGTCCCAGTACTTC	CASSSIQESQYF
TRBV4-3	-	-	TRBJ1-1	TGCGCCAGCAGCCCTGACCAGGGGTGGGACACTGAAGCTTTCTTT	CASSPDQGWDTEAFF
TRBV28	-	-	TRBJ1-2	TGTGCCAGCAGTCCCCGGGCAGTCGGTGGCTACACCTTC	CASSPRAVGGYTF
TRBV5-4	-	-	TRBJ2-5	TGTGCCAGCAGACTTGGAACGGAGACCCAGTACTTC	CASRLGTETQYF
TRBV6-2/TRBV6-3	-	few	TRBJ2-5	TGTGCCAGCAGTTCCACGGGGGGCGCAGGCGCGGAGACCCAGTACTTC	CASSSTGGAGAETQYF
TRBV5-8	-	-	TRBJ2-3	TGTGCCAGCAGCTTGTGGGCAGCTCGTCTCCGCACAGATACGCAGTATTTT	CASSLWAARLRTDTQYF
TRBV19	-	-	TRBJ1-1	TGTGCCAGTAGTAACAGGGTTGACACTGAAGCTTTCTTT	CASSNRVDTEAFF
TRBV6-2/TRBV6-3	-	-	TRBJ1-5	TGTGCCAGCAGTTATAGCCTGTTGAGAGGTCAGCCCCAGCATTTT	CASSYSLLRGQPQHF
TRBV4-3	-	-	TRBJ2-7	TGCGCCAGCAGTCAGGGGAGGAGCTCCTACGAGCAGTACTTC	CASSQGRSSYEQYF
TRBV5-1	-	-	TRBJ1-4	TGCGCCAGCAGCTTGGCCGGGCAGACTTCTAATGAAAAACTGTTTTTT	CASSLAGQTSNEKLFF
TRBV7-9	TRBD2	-	TRBJ2-5	TGTGCCAGCAGCTTGGTAGCGGGGGGGCACGAGACCCAGTACTTC	CASSLVAGGHETQYF
TRBV30	TRBD2	-	TRBJ2-1	TGTGCCTGGAGTATCACCCCCCTCCCTAGCGGGCAGTTCTTC	CAWSITPLPSGQFF
TRBV7-2	-	-	TRBJ1-1	TGTGCCAGCAACTCTCGGACAGCGAACACTGAAGCTTTCTTT	CASNSRTANTEAFF
TRBV5-6	TRBD1	-	TRBJ2-1	TGTGCCAGCACCGGAGACAGGGGGCGACTAACCCCCCCCCGGGGGCAGTTCTTC	CASTGDRGRLTPPRGQFF
TRBV19	-	-	TRBJ2-1	TGTGCCAGTAGTATTGGCTGGAGCTCCTACAATGAGCAGTTCTTC	CASSIGWSSYNEQFF